This TCR beta chain was identified during a study of cytomegalovirus exposure and HLA in healthy donors. Study results and caveats: Rare TCR sequences dominated, though some public TCRs recurred in many donors.

PCR amplification relied on 60 Vbeta primers (plus 13 Jbeta primers). Using immunoSEQ multiplex PCR, the repertoire was profiled, and TCRdb retains in-frame clones only, with some absent. In the table there are about 160,000 clones, about three quarters of which are singletons. Notes on this clone: Its antigen is unknown.

V shed 1 base and J shed 7 bases, with 14 bases lying between them. This CDR3 spans 15 amino acids. In germline, CDR1 is SGHVS, CDR2 FNYEAQ. This rearrangement joins TRBV7-6 to TRBJ2-1, with D maybe TRBD2 (5 bases). The source of this sequence is a man aged 40-49 years in good health and CMV-seropositive. Sample: PBMCs. The CDR3 loop is CASSLEVGSGNEQFF. In nucleotides, the CDR3 is TGTGCCAGCAGCTTAGAGGTAGGATCGGGGAATGAGCAGTTCTTC. The entire variable domain, with the rest obtained from reference TRBV7-6 and TRBJ2-1, is as follows: GAGVSQSPRYKVTKRGQDVALRCDPISGHVSLYWYRQALGQGPEFLTYFNYEAQQDKSGLPNDRFSAERPEGSISTLTIQRTEQRDSAMYRCASSLEVGSGNEQFFGPGTRLTVL.